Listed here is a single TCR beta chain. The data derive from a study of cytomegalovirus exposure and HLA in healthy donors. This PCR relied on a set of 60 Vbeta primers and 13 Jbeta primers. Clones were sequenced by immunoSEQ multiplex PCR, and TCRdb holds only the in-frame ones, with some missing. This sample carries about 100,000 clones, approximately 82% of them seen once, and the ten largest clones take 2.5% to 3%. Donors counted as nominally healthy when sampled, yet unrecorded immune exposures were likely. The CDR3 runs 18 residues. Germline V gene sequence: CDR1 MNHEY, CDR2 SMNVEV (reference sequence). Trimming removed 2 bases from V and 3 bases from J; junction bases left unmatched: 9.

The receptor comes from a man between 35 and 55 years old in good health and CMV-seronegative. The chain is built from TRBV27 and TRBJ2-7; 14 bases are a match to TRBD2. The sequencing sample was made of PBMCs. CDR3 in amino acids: CASSLGTSGGERFYEQYF. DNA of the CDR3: TGTGCCAGCAGTTTAGGGACTAGCGGGGGAGAGAGATTCTACGAGCAGTACTTC.